The clone carrying this TCR beta chain was seen only a few times. Profiled with immunoSEQ multiplex PCR; TCRdb holds only in-frame clones, not every one. The repertoire holds 110,000 or so clones, approximately 84% seen once, with under 4% in the top ten. This sample stems from a study of blood T cell repertoires in COVID-19. Study as a whole: Samples of COVID-19 (acute and convalescent) were obtained from the United States, Italy and Spain.

Input material: peripheral blood. This clonotype was sampled from a man aged 35 to 55 with acute or convalescent COVID-19.

This CDR3 is CASSLKETSVTDTQYF. DNA for the CDR3: TGTGCCAGCAGCTTGAAGGAGACTAGCGTCACAGATACGCAGTATTTT. The rearrangement joins TRBV5-4 to TRBJ2-3, with 8 bases lining up with TRBD2. In germline, CDR1 is SGHNT, CDR2 YYREEE (reference sequence). This CDR3 is 16 amino acids long. V gave up 1 base and J gave up 2 bases; unmatched junction bases: 6.